The clone carrying this T cell receptor beta chain was detected a few times. The sample originates from a study of patients and donors after allogeneic stem cell transplantation. Trimming removed 0 bases from V and 3 bases from J, with 7 bases in between. The CDR3 is 14 residues long. Looked up from germline, CDR1 is LGHDT and CDR2 is YNNKEL (reference sequence). Via MiXCR, TCRdb re-called the RT-PCR reads, giving one row per CDR3 protein. This table holds 900,000 to 1,000,000 distinct CDR3 sequences, under 20% found once. Input material: blood, either unsorted or a sorted T cell fraction (not recorded which). The TCR was taken from a human donor who was either an allogeneic HSCT recipient or a stem cell or donor lymphocyte infusion donor (not recorded which). It is not recorded whose cells these are; they may come from a transplant donor. The chain combines TRBV3-1 with TRBJ2-3; no reliable D call. CDR3 residues: CASSQDGPTDTQYF. CDR3 DNA sequence: TGTGCCAGCAGCCAAGATGGACCGACAGATACGCAGTATTTT.